This T cell receptor beta chain is from a study of blood T cell repertoires in COVID-19. The V gene's germline CDR1 is SGHDT and CDR2 YYEEEE. This CDR3 region has 12 residues. The ends were cut back, 0 bases at V and 5 bases at J, with 5 bases in the middle. Produced via immunoSEQ multiplex PCR; TCRdb's table is partial and in-frame only. The sample lists about 140,000 clones, roughly 80% occurring once. This chain joins TRBV5-6 and TRBJ2-5; D ambiguous. The sample consisted of peripheral blood. The clonotype comes from a human donor in a cohort sampled during active COVID-19. CDR3 amino acids: CASSLVSETQYF. CDR3 DNA sequence: TGTGCCAGCAGCTTGGTATCCGAGACCCAGTACTTC.